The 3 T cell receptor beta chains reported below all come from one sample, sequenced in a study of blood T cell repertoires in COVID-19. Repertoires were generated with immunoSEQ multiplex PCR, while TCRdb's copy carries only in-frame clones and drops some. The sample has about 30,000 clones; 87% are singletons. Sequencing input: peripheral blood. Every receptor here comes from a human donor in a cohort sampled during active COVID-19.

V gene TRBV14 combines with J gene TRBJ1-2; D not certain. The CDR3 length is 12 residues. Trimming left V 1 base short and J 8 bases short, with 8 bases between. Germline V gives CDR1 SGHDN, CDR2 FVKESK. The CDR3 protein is CASSQVRAGYTF. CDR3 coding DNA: TGTGCCAGCAGCCAAGTGCGGGCCGGCTACACCTTC.

Here the CDR3 reads CASSSKAGLNEKLFF. Written as DNA, the CDR3 is TGTGCCAGCAGCTCGAAGGCGGGCCTTAATGAAAAACTGTTTTTT. J is TRBJ1-4 and V is TRBV5-4, with D unclear. CDR1 is SGHNT, CDR2 YYREEE, per germline (reference sequence). CDR3 size: 15 residues. Trimming stripped 3 bases from V and 4 bases from J, with 13 bases between.

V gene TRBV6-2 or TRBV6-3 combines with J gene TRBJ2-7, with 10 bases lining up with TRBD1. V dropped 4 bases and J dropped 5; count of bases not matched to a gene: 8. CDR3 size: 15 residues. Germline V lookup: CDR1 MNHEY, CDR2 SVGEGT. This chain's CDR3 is CASSSGGTGENEQYF. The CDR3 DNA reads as TGTGCCAGCAGTTCCGGGGGGACAGGGGAGAACGAGCAGTACTTC.